This T cell receptor beta chain was recorded in a study of identical twins. The CDR3 length is 14 residues. Germline-derived CDR1 and CDR2 are WSHSY and SAAADI. V lost 8 bases and J lost 7, with 20 bases in between. General study results and limits: Out-of-frame sharing of TCR alpha in monozygotic twins was underestimated by models.

TCRdb processed the 5' RACE reads anew with MiXCR; each CDR3 protein has one entry. The sample includes approximately 890,000 distinct CDR3 sequences, roughly 12% seen only once; the top ten take 1.5% to 2%. A word on this clonotype: Its target is unknown.

These sequences were also reported in another study, on yellow fever vaccine responses in identical twins.

The rearrangement joins TRBV10-2 to TRBJ1-1; TRBD1 might be the D (5 bases). The sequenced sample was PBMCs. The sequence was obtained from a woman younger than 30 in good health. The CDR3, as DNA: TGCGCCAGCCGTCAGACCCTGGGGGTCTATGAAGCTTTCTTT. Residues: CASRQTLGVYEAFF.